The clone carrying this TCR beta chain was seen a few times. The data belong to a study of T cells after yellow fever vaccination. As TCR cDNA was made by 5'RACE template switching, a universal primer site and UMIs were added. TCRdb reprocessed the 5' RACE reads via MiXCR and lists one record per CDR3 protein. The sample records 300,000 to 450,000 distinct CDR3 sequences, 7% to 10% being singletons. Per germline, CDR1 GTSNPN and CDR2 SVGIG (reference sequence). CDR3 length: 13 residues. V was cut by 4 bases and J by 6 bases, with 13 bases left in between. This receptor was taken from a man aged 18 to 30 who received the YFV17D yellow fever vaccine. V usage is TRBV30 and J usage is TRBJ1-5, with D perhaps matching TRBD1 (5 bases). Specimen: PBMCs, collected approximately 47 days after the first yellow fever vaccination. The CDR3 sequence: CAWNRGGGQPQHF. The CDR3 coding sequence is TGTGCCTGGAATAGGGGAGGAGGTCAGCCCCAGCATTTT.